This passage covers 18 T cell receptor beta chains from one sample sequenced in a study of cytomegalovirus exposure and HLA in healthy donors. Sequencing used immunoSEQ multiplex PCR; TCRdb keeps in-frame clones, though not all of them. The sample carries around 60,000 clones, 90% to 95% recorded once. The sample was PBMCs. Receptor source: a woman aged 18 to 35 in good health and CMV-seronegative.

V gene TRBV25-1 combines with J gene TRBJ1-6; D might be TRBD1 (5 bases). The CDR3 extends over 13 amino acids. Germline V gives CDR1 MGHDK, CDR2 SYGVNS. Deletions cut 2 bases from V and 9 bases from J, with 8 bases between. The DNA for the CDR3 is TGTGCCAGCAGTGAACCAGGGCGTTCACCCCTCCACTTT. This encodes CASSEPGRSPLHF. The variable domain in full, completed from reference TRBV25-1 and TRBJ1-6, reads EADIYQTPRYLVIGTGKKITLECSQTMGHDKMYWYQQDPGMELHLIHYSYGVNSTEKGDLSSESTVSRIRTEHFPLTLESARPSHTSQYLCASSEPGRSPLHFGNGTRLTVT.

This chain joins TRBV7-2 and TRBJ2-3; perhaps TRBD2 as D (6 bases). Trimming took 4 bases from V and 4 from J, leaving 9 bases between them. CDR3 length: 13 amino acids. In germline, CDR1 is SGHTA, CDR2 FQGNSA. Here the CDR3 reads CASSSIAADTQYF. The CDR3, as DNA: TGTGCCAGCAGCTCCATAGCGGCAGATACGCAGTATTTT.

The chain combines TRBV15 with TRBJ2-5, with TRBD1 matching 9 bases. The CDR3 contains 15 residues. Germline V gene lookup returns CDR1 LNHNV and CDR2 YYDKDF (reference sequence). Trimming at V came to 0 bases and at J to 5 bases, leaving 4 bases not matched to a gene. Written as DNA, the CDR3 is TGTGCCACCAGCAGAGACACAGGGGGCGCGGAGACCCAGTACTTC. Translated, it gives CATSRDTGGAETQYF.

CDR3 sequence (DNA): TGTGCCAGCAGTTTTCGCCGGGACACCGCCTACGAGCAGTACTTC. It yields the protein CASSFRRDTAYEQYF. The V and J genes are TRBV27 and TRBJ2-7, with TRBD1 as a possible D gene (6 bases). Germline V gene sequence: CDR1 MNHEY, CDR2 SMNVEV (reference sequence). The CDR3 consists of 15 residues. V shed 3 bases and J shed 2 bases, with 14 bases lying between them.

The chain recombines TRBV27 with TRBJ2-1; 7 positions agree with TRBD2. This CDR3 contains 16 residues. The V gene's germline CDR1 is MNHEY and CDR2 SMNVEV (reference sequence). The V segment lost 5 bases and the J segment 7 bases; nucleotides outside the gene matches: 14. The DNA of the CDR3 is TGTGCCAGCAGTGCACGGCTAGCGGCGGGGTTGAATGAGCAGTTCTTC. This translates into CASSARLAAGLNEQFF.

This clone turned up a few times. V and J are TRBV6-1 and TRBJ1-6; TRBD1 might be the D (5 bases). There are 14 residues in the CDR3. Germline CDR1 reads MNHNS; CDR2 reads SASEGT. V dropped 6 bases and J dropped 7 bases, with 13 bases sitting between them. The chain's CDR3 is CASRPGIENSPLHF. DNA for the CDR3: TGTGCCAGCAGGCCAGGGATAGAAAATTCACCCCTCCACTTT.

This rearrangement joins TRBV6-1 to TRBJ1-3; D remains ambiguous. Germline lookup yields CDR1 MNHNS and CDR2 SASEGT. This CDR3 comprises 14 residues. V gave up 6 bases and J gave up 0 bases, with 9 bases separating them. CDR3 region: CASRPASSGNTIYF. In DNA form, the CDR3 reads TGTGCCAGCAGGCCAGCGAGCTCTGGAAACACCATATATTTT.

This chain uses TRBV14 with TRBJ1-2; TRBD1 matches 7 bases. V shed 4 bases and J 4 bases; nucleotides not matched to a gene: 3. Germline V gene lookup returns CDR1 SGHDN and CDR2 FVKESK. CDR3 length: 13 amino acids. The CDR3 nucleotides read TGTGCCAGCAGCCGAGGGACAGTCTATGGCTACACCTTC. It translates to CASSRGTVYGYTF.

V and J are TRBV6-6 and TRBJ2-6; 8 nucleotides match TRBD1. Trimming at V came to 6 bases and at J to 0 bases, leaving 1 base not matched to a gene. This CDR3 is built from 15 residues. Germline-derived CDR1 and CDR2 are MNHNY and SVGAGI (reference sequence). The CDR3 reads CASSTGGSGANVLTF. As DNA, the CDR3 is TGTGCCAGCAGCACAGGGGGCTCTGGGGCCAACGTCCTGACTTTC.

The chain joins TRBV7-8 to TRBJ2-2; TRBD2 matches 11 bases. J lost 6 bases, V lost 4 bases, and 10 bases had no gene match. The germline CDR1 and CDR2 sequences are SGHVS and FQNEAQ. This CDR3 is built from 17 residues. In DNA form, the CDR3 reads TGTGCCAGCAGCTCGCAGATAGCGGGGGGGGTCGCCGGGGAGCTGTTTTTT. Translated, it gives CASSSQIAGGVAGELFF.

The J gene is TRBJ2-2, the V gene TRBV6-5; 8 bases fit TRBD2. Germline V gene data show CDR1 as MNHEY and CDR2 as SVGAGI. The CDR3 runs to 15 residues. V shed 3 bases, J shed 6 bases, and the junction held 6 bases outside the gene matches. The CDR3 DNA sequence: TGTGCCAGCAGTTATCAAGCGGGAGTTGCCGGGGAGCTGTTTTTT. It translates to CASSYQAGVAGELFF.

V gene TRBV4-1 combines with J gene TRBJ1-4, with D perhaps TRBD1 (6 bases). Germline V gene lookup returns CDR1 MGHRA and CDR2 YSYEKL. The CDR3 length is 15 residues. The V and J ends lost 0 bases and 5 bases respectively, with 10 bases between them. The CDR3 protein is CASSQETGTNEKLFF. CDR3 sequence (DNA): TGCGCCAGCAGCCAAGAGACCGGGACAAATGAAAAACTGTTTTTT.

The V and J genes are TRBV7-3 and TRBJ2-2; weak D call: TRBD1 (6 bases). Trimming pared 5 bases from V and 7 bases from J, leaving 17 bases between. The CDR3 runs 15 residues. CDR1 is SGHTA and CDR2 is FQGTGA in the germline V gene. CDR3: CASSPQGWPGGELFF. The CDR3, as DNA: TGTGCCAGCAGCCCACAGGGATGGCCGGGCGGGGAGCTGTTTTTT.

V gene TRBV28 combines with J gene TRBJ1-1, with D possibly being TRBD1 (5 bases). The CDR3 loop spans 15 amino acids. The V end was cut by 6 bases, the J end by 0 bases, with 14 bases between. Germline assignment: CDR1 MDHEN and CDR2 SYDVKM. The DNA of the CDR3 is TGTGCCAGCAGCCTCACGGGGGGGATGAACACTGAAGCTTTCTTT. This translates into CASSLTGGMNTEAFF.

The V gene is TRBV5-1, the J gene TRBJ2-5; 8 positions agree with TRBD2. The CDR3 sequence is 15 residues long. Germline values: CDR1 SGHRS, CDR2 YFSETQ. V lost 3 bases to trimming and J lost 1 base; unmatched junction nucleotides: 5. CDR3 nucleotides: TGCGCCAGCAGCTCCAGCGGGGGTAGCCAAGAGACCCAGTACTTC. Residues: CASSSSGGSQETQYF.

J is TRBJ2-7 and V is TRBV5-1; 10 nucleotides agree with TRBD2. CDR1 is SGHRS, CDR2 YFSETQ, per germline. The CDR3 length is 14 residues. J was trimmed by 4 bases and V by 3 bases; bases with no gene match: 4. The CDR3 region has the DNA TGCGCCAGCAGCTCTAGCGGGAGTAAATACGAGCAGTACTTC. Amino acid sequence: CASSSSGSKYEQYF.

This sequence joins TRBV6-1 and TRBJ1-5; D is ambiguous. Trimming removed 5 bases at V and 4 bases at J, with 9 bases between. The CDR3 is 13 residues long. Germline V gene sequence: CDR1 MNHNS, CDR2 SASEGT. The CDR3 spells CASSFSSNQPQHF. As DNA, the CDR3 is TGTGCCAGCAGTTTTTCGTCGAATCAGCCCCAGCATTTT.

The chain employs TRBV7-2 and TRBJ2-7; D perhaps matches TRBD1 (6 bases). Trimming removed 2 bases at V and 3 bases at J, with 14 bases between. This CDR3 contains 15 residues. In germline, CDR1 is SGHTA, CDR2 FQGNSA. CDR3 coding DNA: TGTGCCAGCAGCTTATACTCAGGGGATCTCTACGAGCAGTACTTC. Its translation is CASSLYSGDLYEQYF.